The rows below give T cell receptor beta chains drawn from one sample of a study of beta chain features in type 1 diabetes. This table comes from immunoSEQ multiplex PCR, and its TCRdb copy is limited to in-frame clones, with some not included. The sample consists of 330,000 or so clones, around 19% of them appearing once. The specimen was naive CD4+ T cells from blood. The receptors originated from a woman between 18 and 30 years old in good health. The CDR3 runs from the conserved cysteine through the conserved F or W. Each record gives: clone size, CDR3 length, J gene, D gene, V gene, CDR3 DNA, CDR3 protein. The D gene is left open where the match is weak. The size of a clone is reported for some rows only, either as once, few or many, or as a class for expanded clones.

NA | 14 | TRBJ2-7 | NA | TRBV5-4 | TGTGCCAGCAGCTCGGGCGGAGCCCGGGGCGAGCAGTACTTC | CASSSGGARGEQYF
NA | 13 | TRBJ2-7 | NA | TRBV5-1 | TGCGCCAGCAGCCGAGGGCCCCCCTACGAGCAGTACTTC | CASSRGPPYEQYF
few | 14 | TRBJ2-1 | NA | TRBV29-1 | TGCAGCGTTGTCCGGGGGAGCTCCTACAATGAGCAGTTCTTC | CSVVRGSSYNEQFF
NA | 17 | TRBJ2-1 | NA | TRBV7-6 | TGTGCCAGCAGCTTAGAGAGGGCTACCCCTGGCTTTAATGAGCAGTTCTTC | CASSLERATPGFNEQFF
few | 17 | TRBJ2-1 | NA | TRBV7-9 | TGTGCCAGCAGCACCTTTTCGCTACAGACGATCTACAATGAGCAGTTCTTC | CASSTFSLQTIYNEQFF
NA | 13 | TRBJ2-7 | NA | TRBV11-1 | TGTGCCAGCAGCTTCGGACAGCTATACGAGCAGTACTTC | CASSFGQLYEQYF
few | 13 | TRBJ2-1 | TRBD2 | TRBV29-1 | TGCAGCGTTGCGACTAGCAGATACAATGAGCAGTTCTTC | CSVATSRYNEQFF
few | 17 | TRBJ2-1 | NA | TRBV5-1 | TGCGCCAGCAGCTCCTTCGTCCGAGGGAAGCGGGACAATGAGCAGTTCTTC | CASSSFVRGKRDNEQFF
few | 16 | TRBJ2-7 | TRBD2 | TRBV7-2 | TGTGCCAGCAGCCATGGAGGCGGGGGGAGTTACTACGAGCAGTACTTC | CASSHGGGGSYYEQYF
NA | 13 | TRBJ1-5 | NA | TRBV7-8 | TGTGCCAGCAGGCCCCGGGGGAGTCAGCCCCAGCATTTT | CASRPRGSQPQHF
few | 15 | TRBJ2-7 | TRBD1 | TRBV9 | TGTGCCAGCAGCGTAGAGGGACAGGGGGCCTTCGAGCAGTACTTC | CASSVEGQGAFEQYF
NA | 12 | TRBJ2-3 | NA | TRBV30 | TGTGCCTGGAAGGACTCTGGGGATACGCAGTATTTT | CAWKDSGDTQYF
few | 16 | TRBJ2-1 | TRBD2 | TRBV9 | TGTGCCAGCAGCGCCCGGGAGGGACTCTCCTACAATGAGCAGTTCTTC | CASSAREGLSYNEQFF
NA | 15 | TRBJ1-1 | TRBD1 | TRBV5-1 | TGCGCCAGCAGCCCGACAGGGCATATTGGCACTGAAGCTTTCTTT | CASSPTGHIGTEAFF
few | 12 | TRBJ2-7 | NA | TRBV5-4 | TGTGCCAGCAGCTTGGCTGGGGAGGTGCAGTACTTC | CASSLAGEVQYF
NA | 16 | TRBJ2-3 | TRBD2 | TRBV5-1 | TGCGCCAGCAGCGGTACTAGCGGGAGCCCTAGGGATACGCAGTATTTT | CASSGTSGSPRDTQYF
few | 13 | TRBJ1-1 | TRBD1 | TRBV29-1 | TGCAGCGTGACGACAGGGGGCTTGGGTGAAGCTTTCTTT | CSVTTGGLGEAFF
few | 14 | TRBJ2-5 | NA | TRBV29-1 | TGCAGCGCCGCCCAGGCAGGGAACGCAGAGACCCAGTACTTC | CSAAQAGNAETQYF
few | 12 | TRBJ1-4 | NA | TRBV5-4 | TGTGCCAGCAGCTCCGGAGAAGAAAAACTGTTTTTT | CASSSGEEKLFF
NA | 13 | TRBJ1-5 | NA | TRBV7-9 | TGTGCCAGCAGCTCGGACTTGGGGCAGCCCCAGCATTTT | CASSSDLGQPQHF
few | 12 | TRBJ1-1 | NA | TRBV18 | TGTGCCAGCTCACCCGAGGGTCCCGAAGCTTTCTTT | CASSPEGPEAFF
NA | 14 | TRBJ2-5 | NA | TRBV5-4 | TGTGCCAGCAGCCCGTGGACAGTGCGAGAGACCCAGTACTTC | CASSPWTVRETQYF
NA | 15 | TRBJ1-2 | TRBD1 | TRBV9 | TGTGCCAGCACCGGGACAGGGGGGGGGAACTATGGCTACACCTTC | CASTGTGGGNYGYTF
NA | 14 | TRBJ2-7 | TRBD2 | TRBV27 | TGTGCCAGCAGTGGGACTAGCGGGGCCTACGAGCAGTACTTC | CASSGTSGAYEQYF
NA | 19 | TRBJ2-1 | TRBD2 | TRBV12-5 | TGTGCTAGTGGTTTGGTACGGGGGACTAGCGGGACGGTCTACAATGAGCAGTTCTTC | CASGLVRGTSGTVYNEQFF
NA | 16 | TRBJ2-3 | TRBD2 | TRBV9 | TGTGCCAGCAGTACGACTAGCGGGATAGGGACAGATACGCAGTATTTT | CASSTTSGIGTDTQYF
NA | 17 | TRBJ2-1 | TRBD2 | TRBV7-7 | TGTGCTAGCAGCTTTGGACAGGGGACTAGCGGATTCAATGAGCAGTTCTTC | CASSFGQGTSGFNEQFF
NA | 17 | TRBJ2-2 | NA | TRBV5-1 | TGCGCCAGCAGCCGGGACATCCTACACGCGAACACCGGGGAGCTGTTTTTT | CASSRDILHANTGELFF
NA | 13 | TRBJ1-2 | NA | TRBV30 | TGTGCCTGGAGTAAACTTTTCCGAGCCGGCTACACCTTC | CAWSKLFRAGYTF
few | 15 | TRBJ2-1 | TRBD2 | TRBV14 | TGTGCCACTTCTAGCGGGAGGGCCGTGTTGGATGAGCAGTTCTTC | CATSSGRAVLDEQFF
NA | 14 | TRBJ2-5 | NA | TRBV7-8 | TGTGCCAGCAGCTTAGCCGCCAGGGGAGAGACCCAGTACTTC | CASSLAARGETQYF
NA | 14 | TRBJ1-4 | NA | TRBV7-2 | TGTGCCAGCAGCTATAGCGCGCAGAATGAAAAACTGTTTTTT | CASSYSAQNEKLFF
NA | 13 | TRBJ1-1 | NA | TRBV2 | TGTGCCAGCAAATATGACGGGGGCACTGAAGCTTTCTTT | CASKYDGGTEAFF
few | 15 | TRBJ2-3 | NA | TRBV30 | TGTGCCTGGAGTGCCCCGGGACTTATCACAGATACGCAGTATTTT | CAWSAPGLITDTQYF
NA | 13 | TRBJ1-1 | NA | TRBV5-1 | TGCGCCAGCAGTGGTGGGCAAGACACTGAAGCTTTCTTT | CASSGGQDTEAFF
NA | 13 | TRBJ1-1 | NA | TRBV6-6 | TGTGCCAGCAGTTACCGGGGGAACACTGAAGCTTTCTTT | CASSYRGNTEAFF
few | 15 | TRBJ2-1 | TRBD2 | TRBV7-9 | TGTGCCAGCAGCTTAGCGGGCGGGAGTATGAATGAGCAGTTCTTC | CASSLAGGSMNEQFF
NA | 17 | TRBJ1-2 | TRBD1 | TRBV5-1 | TGCGCCAGCAGCCCTACCCGGACAGGGAAGGGCCCCTATGGCTACACCTTC | CASSPTRTGKGPYGYTF
few | 15 | TRBJ2-7 | TRBD1 | TRBV19 | TGTGCCAGTAGTATTGGACAGGGGAAGGCCTACGAGCAGTACTTC | CASSIGQGKAYEQYF
NA | 11 | TRBJ2-7 | NA | TRBV30 | TGTGCCTGGGGGAGGGGGTACGAGCAGTACTTC | CAWGRGYEQYF
NA | 12 | TRBJ1-5 | NA | TRBV30 | TGTGCCTGGAGTACGGGCAATCAGCCCCAGCATTTT | CAWSTGNQPQHF
NA | 11 | TRBJ2-1 | NA | TRBV5-1 | TGCGCCAGCAGCTGGGCCGATGAGCAGTTCTTC | CASSWADEQFF
NA | 14 | TRBJ1-1 | NA | TRBV9 | TGTGCCAGCAGCGTGGCCAATATGAACACTGAAGCTTTCTTT | CASSVANMNTEAFF
few | 12 | TRBJ2-7 | NA | TRBV5-1 | TGCGCCAGCAGCGAGGCCTTTTACGAGCAGTACTTC | CASSEAFYEQYF
few | 15 | TRBJ1-1 | TRBD1 | TRBV30 | TGTGCCTGGAGTGTATTGCCAGGGGGCAACACTGAAGCTTTCTTT | CAWSVLPGGNTEAFF
few | 16 | TRBJ2-1 | NA | TRBV6-1 | TGTGCCAGCAGTGAAACTACTAGCCCGAGCTGGAATGAGCAGTTCTTC | CASSETTSPSWNEQFF
few | 18 | TRBJ2-3 | TRBD2 | TRBV7-2 | TGTGCCAGCAGCCAGCCCCTAGCGGGAGACTCCAGCACAGATACGCAGTATTTT | CASSQPLAGDSSTDTQYF
few | 14 | TRBJ2-7 | TRBD2 | TRBV5-1 | TGCGCCAGCAGCTTGAGACTAGCGGGAGACGAGCAGTACTTC | CASSLRLAGDEQYF
NA | 12 | TRBJ2-5 | TRBD1 | TRBV7-9 | TGTGCCAGCAGCACGGGACAGGGGAACCAGTACTTC | CASSTGQGNQYF
NA | 15 | TRBJ1-1 | TRBD1 | TRBV5-1 | TGCGCCAGCAGCCTTCGTGGACAGGTCGCAAGTGAAGCTTTCTTT | CASSLRGQVASEAFF
NA | 15 | TRBJ2-5 | TRBD2 | TRBV6-6 | TGTGCCAGCAGTTACGGCGGGGGGGCCCCAGAGACCCAGTACTTC | CASSYGGGAPETQYF
few | 13 | TRBJ1-1 | NA | TRBV6-1 | TGTGCCAGCAGTGTGCCATTGCGGGCTGAAGCTTTCTTT | CASSVPLRAEAFF
NA | 13 | TRBJ1-1 | NA | TRBV5-4 | TGTGCCAGCAGCTATAGACAGGTCACTGAAGCTTTCTTT | CASSYRQVTEAFF
NA | 16 | TRBJ2-3 | TRBD2 | TRBV30 | TGTGCCTGGAGTCGCGGACTAGCGGTTAGCACAGATACGCAGTATTTT | CAWSRGLAVSTDTQYF
NA | 17 | TRBJ2-5 | TRBD2 | TRBV18 | TGTGCCAGCTCACCACCTAGCGGGGGGCTATCTCAAGAGACCCAGTACTTC | CASSPPSGGLSQETQYF
NA | 16 | TRBJ2-5 | TRBD2 | TRBV19 | TGTGCCAGTAGTATCCCTCGACTAGCGGGCGGGGAGACCCAGTACTTC | CASSIPRLAGGETQYF
NA | 14 | TRBJ2-5 | NA | TRBV6-1 | TGTGCCAGCAGTGGCCCCGCAGGGGAAGAGACCCAGTACTTC | CASSGPAGEETQYF
NA | 12 | TRBJ1-2 | NA | TRBV25-1 | TGTGCCAGCAGTGACGACAGAGGCGGCTACACCTTC | CASSDDRGGYTF
few | 14 | TRBJ2-5 | NA | TRBV11-2 | TGTGCCAGCAGCTTATTCGGGTCTCGAGAGACCCAGTACTTC | CASSLFGSRETQYF